These T cell receptor beta chains were read from a single sample in a study of immune heterogeneity within non-small cell lung tumors. Using its own MiXCR run on the multiplex PCR reads, TCRdb lists one record per CDR3 protein. This sample has 20,000 to 25,000 distinct CDR3 sequences, with 25% to 30% found just once. The specimen sequenced was lung tumor tissue. These receptors came from a man aged 40-49 years with non-small cell lung cancer. The CDR3 runs from the conserved cysteine through the conserved F or W. A D gene is named only where the DNA matches it firmly. Expanded clones are given a class, and other clones once, few, many or no size at all.

. TRBJ1-2 12 . TRBV11-2 CASSLGRGGYTF TGTGCCAGCAGCTTAGGGCGGGGTGGCTACACCTTC
. TRBJ1-2 14 few TRBV7-2 CASSPLIRRDGYTF TGTGCCAGCAGCCCCCTAATTCGACGGGATGGCTACACCTTC
. TRBJ2-5 15 . TRBV2 CASSDSPNPQETQYF TGTGCCAGCAGTGACAGCCCGAATCCACAAGAGACCCAGTACTTC
. TRBJ2-7 13 many TRBV6-1 CASSYRHSYEQYF TGTGCCAGCAGTTACAGGCACTCCTACGAGCAGTACTTC
TRBD2 TRBJ2-2 16 few TRBV5-1 CASSPSQQLATGELFF TGCGCCAGCAGCCCCAGTCAGCAACTAGCGACCGGGGAGCTGTTTTTT
TRBD1 TRBJ2-7 16 . TRBV5-1 CASSAGTGSQYYEQYF TGCGCCAGCAGCGCAGGGACAGGGAGCCAATACTACGAGCAGTACTTC
. TRBJ2-1 12 . TRBV2 CASKPDYNEQFF TGTGCCAGCAAACCCGACTACAATGAGCAGTTCTTC
TRBD2 TRBJ2-3 18 . TRBV5-1 CASSLDTSGSFWADKQYF TGCGCCAGCAGCTTGGACACTAGCGGGAGTTTCTGGGCGGATAAGCAGTATTTT
. TRBJ1-4 14 . TRBV19 CASTISGVGEKLFF TGTGCCAGTACTATTTCAGGGGTGGGCGAAAAACTGTTTTTT
. TRBJ2-4 13 few TRBV27 CASSFSSKNIQYF TGTGCCAGCAGTTTCTCCTCCAAAAACATTCAGTACTTC
. TRBJ2-1 11 medium-sized TRBV2 CASSQLDEQFF TGTGCCAGCAGCCAACTCGATGAGCAGTTCTTC
TRBD1 TRBJ2-7 13 many TRBV7-9 CASSGDSSYEQYF TGTGCCAGCAGCGGGGACAGCTCCTACGAGCAGTACTTC
. TRBJ2-2 16 . TRBV4-1 CASSQGRVINTGELFF TGCGCCAGCAGCCAGGGACGGGTCATTAACACCGGGGAGCTGTTTTTT
. TRBJ2-7 13 many TRBV3-2 CASSQEVRYEQYF TGTGCCAGCAGCCAAGAGGTCCGCTACGAGCAGTACTTC
TRBD2 TRBJ2-5 15 medium-sized TRBV10-2 CASSMTSGGAETQYF TGCGCCAGCAGCATGACTAGCGGAGGGGCAGAGACCCAGTACTTC
TRBD2 TRBJ2-2 17 . TRBV6-2/TRBV6-3 CASSYSGLAGPTGELFF TGTGCCAGCAGTTACTCAGGACTAGCGGGGCCCACCGGGGAGCTGTTTTTT
TRBD2 TRBJ2-1 16 . TRBV19 CASSIGTSGSYNEQFF TGTGCCAGTAGTATAGGTACTAGCGGCTCCTACAATGAGCAGTTCTTC
. TRBJ1-1 15 . TRBV7-2 CASSPSWRGNTEAFF TGTGCCAGCAGCCCGTCTTGGAGAGGGAACACTGAAGCTTTCTTT
. TRBJ1-2 17 many TRBV30 CAWIGGTRAGENYGYTF TGTGCCTGGATAGGTGGGACTCGGGCAGGGGAAAACTATGGCTACACCTTC
TRBD2 TRBJ2-7 15 many TRBV6-6 CASSYSSSGRYEQYF TGTGCCAGCAGTTACTCCTCTAGCGGGAGGTACGAGCAGTACTTC
. TRBJ2-5 13 few TRBV6-1 CASSLGQRETQYF TGTGCCAGCAGTTTGGGGCAGAGGGAGACCCAGTACTTC
. TRBJ2-1 15 few TRBV10-3 CAISEEGVSYNEQFF TGTGCCATCAGTGAGGAGGGAGTGTCCTACAATGAGCAGTTCTTC
. TRBJ1-1 11 . TRBV11-2 CASSPNRFVFF TGTGCCAGCAGCCCAAACAGGTTCGTTTTCTTT
TRBD1 TRBJ2-3 15 few TRBV30 CAWKLTGGIADTQYF TGTGCCTGGAAACTCACAGGGGGTATTGCAGATACGCAGTATTTT
. TRBJ2-1 15 few TRBV7-9 CASSLMGGRYNEQFF TGTGCCAGCAGCTTAATGGGGGGAAGATACAATGAGCAGTTCTTC
. TRBJ2-5 15 many TRBV6-1 CASSEGAVRGETQYF TGTGCCAGCAGTGAAGGGGCAGTCCGGGGGGAGACCCAGTACTTC
. TRBJ2-5 12 few TRBV5-5 CASSSGRETQYF TGTGCCAGCAGTTCAGGGAGGGAGACCCAGTACTTC